Below are 14 T cell receptor beta chains sequenced from a single sample in a study of blood T cell repertoires in COVID-19. Using immunoSEQ multiplex PCR, the repertoire was profiled, and TCRdb retains in-frame clones only, with some absent. The data hold about 24,000 clones, with about 89% observed a single time. Sequenced: peripheral blood. These receptors originate from a man aged 50 to 60 with active COVID-19.

The gene calls are TRBV11-3 and TRBJ2-2, with 7 positions matching TRBD1. The CDR3 spans 14 residues. Germline CDR1 reads SGHNT; CDR2 reads YENEEA. J was trimmed by 6 bases and V by 6 bases; bases with no gene match: 7. The CDR3 protein is CASRQGGDAGELFF. CDR3 DNA: TGTGCCAGCAGGCAAGGGGGCGACGCCGGGGAGCTGTTTTTT.

The V gene is TRBV27, the J gene TRBJ2-1; D perhaps matches TRBD1 (5 bases). CDR3 length: 16 residues. Looked up from germline, CDR1 is MNHEY and CDR2 is SMNVEV (reference sequence). Trimming took 6 bases from V and 0 from J, leaving 15 bases between them. As DNA, the CDR3 is TGTGCCAGCAGAAAAGGACACAAGAGCTCCTACAATGAGCAGTTCTTC. Protein product: CASRKGHKSSYNEQFF.

The chain employs TRBV23-1 and TRBJ2-7, with D maybe TRBD1 (5 bases). TRBV23-1 belongs to the ORF category, with a function that is uncertain. This CDR3 has 15 residues. Trimming took off 2 bases at V and 5 bases at J, with 16 bases between the two ends. CDR3 bases: TGCGCCAGCAGTCAAATTGGGCAGGGCTGCGACGAGCAGTACTTC. Encoded protein: CASSQIGQGCDEQYF.

This clone was found once. The V gene is TRBV19, the J gene TRBJ1-2; 7 nucleotides match TRBD1. V gave up 0 bases and J gave up 3 bases; unmatched junction bases: 4. This CDR3 has 15 amino acids. The V gene's germline CDR1 is LNHDA and CDR2 SQIVND (reference sequence). As DNA, the CDR3 is TGTGCCAGTAGTATAGATAACAGGGGAGACTATGGCTACACCTTC. Residues: CASSIDNRGDYGYTF.

In its sample, this clone was seen once. This chain joins TRBV20-1 and TRBJ1-6; D gene unclear. The CDR3 is made up of 15 amino acids. Germline V gives CDR1 DFQATT, CDR2 SNEGSKA (reference sequence). The V end lost 3 bases, the J end lost 0 bases, and 9 bases lay between the germline ends. The CDR3, as DNA: TGCAGTGCTAGTTCCGGTAGCTCCTATAATTCACCCCTCCACTTT. Translation gives CSASSGSSYNSPLHF.

DNA for the CDR3: TGTGCCAGCAGATACCCAGGGCAAGGTGGCTACACCTTC. This translates into CASRYPGQGGYTF. This chain connects TRBV27 to TRBJ1-2; TRBD1 might be the D (5 bases). CDR3 size: 13 residues. V was pared by 6 bases and J by 7 bases, with 15 bases between. Germline loops: CDR1 MNHEY, CDR2 SMNVEV (reference sequence).

This chain links TRBV18 with TRBJ1-2; D gene unclear. Trimming took off 0 bases at V and 8 bases at J, with 13 bases between the two ends. The CDR3 consists of 14 residues. Germline V gives CDR1 KGHSH, CDR2 LQKENI. The chain's CDR3 is CASSPPGMAGGYTF. The CDR3 DNA follows: TGTGCCAGCTCACCACCAGGGATGGCGGGCGGCTACACCTTC.

A few counts support this clone. V usage is TRBV9 and J usage is TRBJ2-7, with TRBD1 matching 9 bases. Germline V lookup: CDR1 SGDLS, CDR2 YYNGEE. Trimming cost V 4 bases and J 2 bases; bases outside gene matches: 4. The length of the CDR3 is 14 residues. CDR3 protein: CASSQGQGAYEQYF. The CDR3 DNA is TGTGCCAGCAGCCAGGGACAGGGAGCCTACGAGCAGTACTTC.

The chain uses TRBV28 and TRBJ1-6; tentatively, D is TRBD1 (5 bases). The CDR3 consists of 13 residues. Germline-derived CDR1 and CDR2 are MDHEN and SYDVKM. The V gene lost 7 bases and the J gene lost 10 bases, with 14 bases spanning the gap. The DNA of the CDR3 is TGTGCCAGCACCCAAGCAGGGCGGTCACCCCTCCACTTT. Translated: CASTQAGRSPLHF.

CDR3 sequence (DNA): TGTGCCAGCAGCCCCAGTCGGGGCACAGATACGCAGTATTTT. Translated: CASSPSRGTDTQYF. V and J are TRBV9 and TRBJ2-3, with D uncertain. There are 14 residues in the CDR3. V dropped 4 bases and J dropped 1 base, with 10 bases sitting between them. Germline CDR1 reads SGDLS; CDR2 reads YYNGEE.

The chain links TRBV19 to TRBJ2-3; a weak D match, TRBD1 (6 bases). CDR1 and CDR2 (germline): LNHDA, SQIVND (reference sequence). Trimming stripped 0 bases from V and 2 bases from J, with 9 bases between. The CDR3 loop spans 15 amino acids. The CDR3 DNA is TGTGCCAGTAGTATAGATCCAGGGGCCACAGATACGCAGTATTTT. It translates to CASSIDPGATDTQYF.

The chain carries TRBV7-9 and TRBJ1-2; D is possibly TRBD1 (6 bases). The V end lost 5 bases, the J end lost 8 bases, and 15 bases lay between the germline ends. Germline V gene data show CDR1 as SEHNR and CDR2 as FQNEAQ (reference sequence). CDR3 length equals 13 residues. In DNA form, the CDR3 reads TGTGCCAGCAGCCAAACAGGGAGAGAAGGCTACACCTTC. It codes for CASSQTGREGYTF.

The count of this clone is one. This chain links TRBV28 with TRBJ1-1; D is unclear. V lost 2 bases to trimming and J lost 1 base, with 5 bases between them. Looked up from germline, CDR1 is MDHEN and CDR2 is SYDVKM. There are 13 residues in the CDR3. The CDR3 DNA follows: TGTGCCAGCAGTTTAACCGGGAACACTGAAGCTTTCTTT. Protein: CASSLTGNTEAFF.

DNA of the CDR3: TGTGCCAGCAGTTACTCGAGCGGGAATGCTTACGAGCAGTACTTC. Translation gives CASSYSSGNAYEQYF. V gene TRBV6-2 or TRBV6-3 combines with J gene TRBJ2-7; 7 bases agree with TRBD2. Per germline, CDR1 MNHEY and CDR2 SVGEGT. The CDR3 runs 15 residues. J lost 4 bases, V lost 0 bases, and 6 bases had no gene match.